The 25 T cell receptor beta chains below come from one sample, sequenced in a study of early T cells in non-severe SARS-CoV-2 infection. TCRdb reprocessed the 5' RACE reads with MiXCR, giving one entry per CDR3 protein. The sample carries roughly 92,000 distinct CDR3 sequences, approximately 12% recorded once. The sequencing used whole blood, collected at baseline. These receptors all stem from an adult who was a healthcare worker with PCR-confirmed SARS-CoV-2 infection or an uninfected control (not recorded which).

The chain combines TRBV3-1 with TRBJ1-1; D call uncertain. The germline V and J ends were trimmed by 2 bases and 1 base, with 5 bases remaining between them. CDR1 and CDR2 from the germline V gene are LGHDT and YNNKEL (reference sequence). CDR3 size: 13 residues. CDR3 sequence reads: CASSQKGNTEAFF. In DNA form, the CDR3 reads TGTGCCAGCAGCCAAAAAGGGAACACTGAAGCTTTCTTT.

This clonotype was detected many times. The chain uses TRBV5-1 and TRBJ2-3, with TRBD1 matching over 8 bases. The CDR3 has 13 amino acids. Germline loops: CDR1 SGHRS, CDR2 YFSETQ. Trimming at V came to 3 bases and at J to 5 bases, leaving 2 bases not matched to a gene. The CDR3: CASSSGGQDTQYF. CDR3 bases: TGCGCCAGCAGCTCAGGGGGCCAAGATACGCAGTATTTT.

This clonotype was detected a few times. This chain's CDR3 is CASRNRAANEKLFF. Here the CDR3 DNA reads TGTGCCAGCAGAAACAGGGCGGCCAATGAAAAACTGTTTTTT. This chain connects TRBV27 to TRBJ1-4, with TRBD1 as a possible D gene (6 bases). The CDR3 length is 14 residues. In germline, CDR1 is MNHEY, CDR2 SMNVEV (reference sequence). The V end lost 6 bases, the J end lost 5 bases, and 13 bases lay between the germline ends. Together with reference TRBV27 and TRBJ1-4, the CDR3 gives the full variable domain: EAQVTQNPRYLITVTGKKLTVTCSQNMNHEYMSWYRQDPGLGLRQIYYSMNVEVTDKGDVPEGYKVSRKEKRNFPLILESPSPNQTSLYFCASRNRAANEKLFFGSGTQLSVL.

The V call is TRBV6-1, the J call TRBJ2-7, with unresolved D. Germline V gene lookup returns CDR1 MNHNS and CDR2 SASEGT. This CDR3 contains 12 residues. V shed 8 bases and J shed 2 bases, with 10 bases lying between them. CDR3 nucleotides: TGTGCCAGCCAGGACCCAACCTACGAGCAGTACTTC. This translates into CASQDPTYEQYF.

J is TRBJ1-1 and V is TRBV7-9; no clear D gene. CDR3 length equals 14 residues. Germline CDR1 and CDR2: SEHNR and FQNEAQ (reference sequence). V lost 4 bases and J 7 bases, leaving 16 bases between the germline ends. For the CDR3, the DNA is TGTGCCAGCAGCTCCCCCCGCGGGGTTAATGAAGCTTTCTTT. It is translated as CASSSPRGVNEAFF.

The chain recombines TRBV11-2 with TRBJ2-7; D could derive from TRBD1 or TRBD2 (5 bases each). V lost 5 bases and J 7 bases, leaving 15 bases between the germline ends. Per the germline V gene, CDR1 is SGHAT and CDR2 is FQNNGV. The CDR3 loop spans 13 amino acids. DNA of the CDR3: TGTGCCAGCAGCATATCTCAGGGACGGGAGCAGTACTTC. It is translated as CASSISQGREQYF.

The V and J genes are TRBV12-3 or TRBV12-4 and TRBJ2-6, with D perhaps assigned TRBD1 or TRBD2 (6 bases each). The CDR3 totals 16 residues. Between the trimmed V and J ends, which lost 7 bases and 4 bases, there was a span of 17 bases. The CDR3 here is CASTPRPGAGANVLTF. CDR3 nucleotide sequence: TGTGCCAGCACCCCTCGGCCGGGGGCCGGGGCCAACGTCCTGACTTTC.

This clonotype was seen ten or more times. The rearrangement uses TRBV19 and TRBJ1-5, with D unclear. V lost 2 bases to trimming and J lost 5 bases, with 16 bases between them. Germline V CDR1 and CDR2: LNHDA, SQIVND (reference sequence). The CDR3 spans 16 residues. DNA of the CDR3: TGTGCCAGTAGTATAATTGGCGGCCTAGGGCATCAGCCCCAGCATTTT. As protein: CASSIIGGLGHQPQHF.

This clonotype was found a few times. V gene TRBV20-1 combines with J gene TRBJ2-7; no definite D call. Germline-derived CDR1 and CDR2 are DFQATT and SNEGSKA (reference sequence). Trimming left V 6 bases short and J 3 bases short, with 15 bases between. The CDR3 spans 13 residues. The chain's CDR3 is CSARHPQFYEQYF. CDR3 nucleotide sequence: TGCAGTGCCCGACACCCGCAGTTCTACGAGCAGTACTTC.

This clonotype was seen more than once but under ten times. The chain is built from TRBV29-1 and TRBJ2-1, with TRBD2 identical over 16 bases. The germline V gene has CDR1 SQVTM and CDR2 ANQGSEA. J was trimmed by 9 bases and V by 7 bases; bases with no gene match: 18. The CDR3 totals 18 residues. CDR3 residues: CSAGGTSGRAREYGEQFF. CDR3 nucleotide sequence: TGCAGCGCGGGGGGGACTAGCGGGAGGGCCAGAGAATACGGTGAGCAGTTCTTC.

This clonotype was seen at least ten times. The CDR3 is CSVVPPDSKNIQYF. The CDR3, as DNA: TGCAGCGTTGTCCCCCCGGACAGCAAAAACATTCAGTACTTC. This chain uses TRBV29-1 with TRBJ2-4; D possibly corresponds to TRBD1 (6 bases). CDR1 and CDR2 (germline): SQVTM, ANQGSEA. The CDR3 has 14 residues. Trimming cost V 4 bases and J 3 bases, with 13 bases left between them.

The V call is TRBV20-1, the J call TRBJ2-5; 11 bases map to TRBD2. Germline CDR1 and CDR2: DFQATT and SNEGSKA (reference sequence). CDR3 length: 13 amino acids. Germline trimming cut 4 bases from V and 3 bases from J; bases unmatched to any gene: 1. CDR3 residues: CSAIAGGEETQYF. DNA of the CDR3: TGCAGTGCTATAGCGGGGGGGGAAGAGACCCAGTACTTC.

This rearrangement joins TRBV27 to TRBJ2-7; 8 positions agree with TRBD1. The V and J ends lost 5 bases and 0 bases, in that order; junction bases with no gene match: 6. The CDR3 is made up of 15 amino acids. The germline gives CDR1 MNHEY, CDR2 SMNVEV (reference sequence). CDR3 in amino acids: CASSPEDRGSYEQYF. The DNA of the CDR3 is TGTGCCAGCAGTCCGGAAGACAGGGGCTCCTACGAGCAGTACTTC.

Points on this clonotype: A much larger clonotype is one base distant, so this may be a read error. J is TRBJ1-2 and V is TRBV6-5, with no clear D. The CDR3 has 15 residues. Trimming stripped 5 bases from V and 3 bases from J, with 16 bases between. Looked up from germline, CDR1 is MNHEY and CDR2 is SVGAGI. The CDR3 nucleotides read TGTGCCAGCAGTCCTGCGGACTGGGAGGACTATGGCTACACCTTC. Amino acid sequence: CASSPADWEDYGYTF.

The chain joins TRBV10-3 to TRBJ2-7, with 7 bases that match TRBD2. Trimming cost V 3 bases and J 5 bases; bases outside gene matches: 10. Germline V gene lookup returns CDR1 ENHRY and CDR2 SYGVKD. This CDR3 is 15 amino acids long. Here the CDR3 reads CAISDRSARENEQYF. CDR3 in DNA: TGTGCCATCAGTGACCGTTCCGCGCGGGAGAACGAGCAGTACTTC.

In its sample, this clonotype was seen a few times. The chain has TRBV11-2 and TRBJ2-3; D is possibly TRBD2 (5 bases). The CDR3 sequence is 16 residues long. V was pared by 4 bases and J by 6 bases, with 20 bases between. The germline V gene encodes CDR1 SGHAT and CDR2 FQNNGV. The CDR3: CASSSRARTDPDTQYF. In DNA, the CDR3 is TGTGCCAGCAGCTCTCGGGCCCGGACTGACCCTGATACGCAGTATTTT.

This chain joins TRBV11-2 and TRBJ2-7, with D possibly being TRBD2 (6 bases). Germline V gene data show CDR1 as SGHAT and CDR2 as FQNNGV. Trimming removed 5 bases at V and 4 bases at J, with 24 bases between. The CDR3 contains 17 residues. CDR3 coding DNA: TGTGCCAGCAGCCCCGGGGGAGCACCCGGGGGAAGGTACGAGCAGTACTTC. It yields the protein CASSPGGAPGGRYEQYF.

This clonotype was observed a few times. This chain uses TRBV14 with TRBJ2-3; D is unclear. Trimming removed 1 base at V and 3 bases at J, with 5 bases between. Per the germline V gene, CDR1 is SGHDN and CDR2 is FVKESK. This CDR3 has 13 amino acids. CDR3 DNA sequence: TGTGCCAGCAGCCAAGGGGGTACAGATACGCAGTATTTT. Its translation is CASSQGGTDTQYF.

The V call is TRBV9, the J call TRBJ2-7; D unresolved. Trimming left V 0 bases short and J 6 bases short, with 10 bases between. Germline loops: CDR1 SGDLS, CDR2 YYNGEE. The CDR3 covers 13 residues. The CDR3 spells CASSVDGLREQYF. CDR3 bases: TGTGCCAGCAGCGTAGACGGGCTGCGCGAGCAGTACTTC.

This rearrangement joins TRBV6-6 to TRBJ1-2; D gene ambiguous. Germline lookup yields CDR1 MNHNY and CDR2 SVGAGI (reference sequence). The CDR3 has 17 amino acids. Trimming stripped 2 bases from V and 2 bases from J, with 18 bases between. As DNA, the CDR3 is TGTGCCAGCAGTTACCAAGGGCCCTTAGCTTTAAACTATGGCTACACCTTC. Protein sequence: CASSYQGPLALNYGYTF.

The chain employs TRBV11-2 and TRBJ2-7; 12 bases are shared with TRBD2. V was pared by 3 bases and J by 5 bases, with 5 bases of the junction left unmatched. Germline CDR1 is SGHAT and CDR2 is FQNNGV. The CDR3 totals 15 residues. This chain's CDR3 is CASSLTSGSRDEQYF. The CDR3 DNA reads TGTGCCAGCAGCTTGACTAGCGGGAGCAGGGACGAGCAGTACTTC.

In this sample, this clonotype turned up many times. The chain uses TRBV29-1 and TRBJ2-5, with 9 positions matching TRBD2. V dropped 2 bases and J dropped 2; count of bases not matched to a gene: 12. The CDR3 runs 17 residues. Germline loops: CDR1 SQVTM, CDR2 ANQGSEA. The CDR3 loop is CSVENVAGGPRQETQYF. CDR3 DNA sequence: TGCAGCGTTGAAAACGTCGCGGGAGGGCCGCGGCAAGAGACCCAGTACTTC.

The chain has TRBV27 and TRBJ2-1; D remains unclear. The CDR3 is 15 residues long. Germline V gives CDR1 MNHEY, CDR2 SMNVEV (reference sequence). Trimming took 5 bases from V and 7 from J, leaving 18 bases between them. The CDR3 DNA reads TGTGCCAGCAGTCACCCTCTCCAAGGAGTTAATGAGCAGTTCTTC. Translating it yields CASSHPLQGVNEQFF.

The table lists this clonotype with many counts. The chain uses TRBV29-1 and TRBJ1-1; D is unclear. V lost 3 bases to trimming and J lost 4 bases, with 6 bases between them. Germline values: CDR1 SQVTM, CDR2 ANQGSEA. The CDR3 is made up of 11 amino acids. The chain's CDR3 is CSVDRATEAFF. The CDR3 region has the DNA TGCAGCGTTGATCGGGCCACTGAAGCTTTCTTT.

The chain employs TRBV20-1 and TRBJ1-5; D might be TRBD1 (5 bases). In germline, CDR1 is DFQATT, CDR2 SNEGSKA (reference sequence). The CDR3 covers 13 residues. V gave up 6 bases and J gave up 3 bases, with 12 bases separating them. CDR3 in amino acids: CSAGGRLNQPQHF. The DNA for the CDR3 is TGCAGTGCGGGGGGACGGCTCAATCAGCCCCAGCATTTT.